The clone carrying this TCR beta chain appeared many times. Trimming cost V 6 bases and J 1 base, with 9 bases left between them. This CDR3 has 13 amino acids. The record originates from a study of T cells in Graves' hyperthyroidism and ophthalmopathy. The source of the PBMCs was about 10 ml of fresh peripheral blood. TCR beta CDR3 sequences were amplified from RNA transcripts. During a first-round RT-PCR of the TCR CDR3, the HTBI primer set was used. TCRdb analysed the multiplex PCR reads with MiXCR anew, one entry per CDR3 protein. The sample lists approximately 610,000 distinct CDR3 sequences, about 15% occurring once.

The sequence derives from a woman aged 40 to 55 with Graves' ophthalmopathy. Sequences were obtained from blood. The chain carries TRBV12-3 or TRBV12-4 and TRBJ1-1; possible D gene TRBD1, 5 bases. The CDR3 nucleotides read TGTGCCAGCAGCTTTACAGGGAACACTGAAGCTTTCTTT. Amino acids: CASSFTGNTEAFF.